This TCR beta chain was found in a study of blood T cell repertoires in COVID-19. In the study overall: Collection of acute and convalescent COVID-19 samples took place in the United States, Italy and Spain. T cells, B-cell-depleted T cells, or PBMCs supplied cDNA or gDNA.

In the original processing: Scientists estimated how many nucleated cells there were by amplifying reference gene primers. This table comes from immunoSEQ multiplex PCR, and its TCRdb copy is limited to in-frame clones, with some not included. V and J calls and clone size follow that table, whereas D and trimming were derived from the DNA. The sample lists about 230,000 clones; approximately 80% were seen once. The V gene's germline CDR1 is LGHDT and CDR2 YNNKEL (reference sequence). The ends were cut back, 3 bases at V and 7 bases at J, with 10 bases in the middle. The CDR3 runs 13 residues. The sample was peripheral blood. This chain connects TRBV3-1 (or the pseudogene TRBV3-2) to TRBJ1-5, with D hard to call. This TCR was recovered from a man between 40 and 49 years old who had recovered from COVID-19. The CDR3: CASSHRGGQPQHF. In DNA, the CDR3 is TGTGCCAGCAGCCACCGCGGTGGCCAGCCCCAGCATTTT.